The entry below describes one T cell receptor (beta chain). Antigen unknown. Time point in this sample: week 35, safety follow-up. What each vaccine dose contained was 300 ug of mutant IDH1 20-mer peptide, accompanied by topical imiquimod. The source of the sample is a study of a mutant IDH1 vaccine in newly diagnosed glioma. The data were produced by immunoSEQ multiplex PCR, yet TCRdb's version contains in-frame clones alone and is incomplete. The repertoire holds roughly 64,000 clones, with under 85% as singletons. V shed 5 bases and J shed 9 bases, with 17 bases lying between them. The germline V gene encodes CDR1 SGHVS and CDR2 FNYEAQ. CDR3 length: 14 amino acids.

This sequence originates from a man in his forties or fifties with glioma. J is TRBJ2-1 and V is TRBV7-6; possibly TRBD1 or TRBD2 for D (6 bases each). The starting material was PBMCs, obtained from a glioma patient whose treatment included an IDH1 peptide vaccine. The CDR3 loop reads CASSQTSQGGEQFF. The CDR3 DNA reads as TGTGCCAGCAGCCAAACATCACAGGGAGGTGAGCAGTTCTTC.